A single sample gave rise to the 28 T cell receptor beta chains below, sequenced in a study of blood T cell repertoires in COVID-19. The table came from immunoSEQ multiplex PCR; TCRdb's copy has only in-frame clones and leaves some out. This sample carries around 260,000 clones, less than 90% of them seen once, and the ten largest clones take 3.5% to 5.5%. Input material: peripheral blood. The origin of the receptors is a man in his 60s who had recovered from COVID-19.

On this clone itself: Other DNA sequences in the sample encode the same CDR3. The chain is built from TRBV3-1 (or the pseudogene TRBV3-2) and TRBJ1-1, with D perhaps matching TRBD1 (6 bases). The germline V and J ends were trimmed by 0 bases and 1 base, with 12 bases remaining between them. The CDR3 has 16 residues. The germline CDR1 and CDR2 sequences are LGHDT and YNNKEL (reference sequence). The CDR3 loop is CASSQDGTGPNTEAFF. For the CDR3, the DNA is TGTGCCAGCAGCCAAGATGGCACAGGGCCGAACACTGAAGCTTTCTTT.

V and J are TRBV4-2 and TRBJ1-1; 12 bases match TRBD1. V lost 3 bases, J lost 5 bases, and 7 bases stayed unmatched. Germline V gene lookup returns CDR1 LGHNA and CDR2 YNFKEQ. The CDR3 extends over 16 amino acids. DNA for the CDR3: TGTGCCAGCAGCCAGCCCGGGACAGGGGGCTCGACTGAAGCTTTCTTT. Protein sequence: CASSQPGTGGSTEAFF.

In DNA, the CDR3 is TGTGCCAGCAGCTTTGGGACTAGCCTCGAGCAGTACTTC. Protein sequence: CASSFGTSLEQYF. The gene calls are TRBV5-5 and TRBJ2-7; 9 bases are shared with TRBD2. The CDR3 length is 13 residues. Germline CDR1 SGHKS, CDR2 YYEKEE (reference sequence). The J segment lost 6 bases and the V segment lost 2 bases, leaving 3 bases of the junction unmatched.

The chain couples TRBV18 to TRBJ2-1; unclear D gene. From germline, CDR1 is KGHSH and CDR2 LQKENI. V lost 4 bases to trimming and J lost 8 bases, with 6 bases between them. CDR3 length equals 11 residues. The DNA for the CDR3 is TGTGCCAGCTCACTCGGTGATGAGCAGTTCTTC. Its translation: CASSLGDEQFF. Filled out from reference TRBV18 and TRBJ2-1, the complete variable domain reads NAGVMQNPRHLVRRRGQEARLRCSPMKGHSHVYWYRQLPEEGLKFMVYLQKENIIDESGMPKERFSAEFPKEGPSILRIQQVVRGDSAAYFCASSLGDEQFFGPGTRLTVL.

The CDR3 loop reads CASSPGFRDTGELFF. The CDR3, as DNA: TGTGCCAGCAGTCCGGGATTCCGGGACACCGGGGAGCTGTTTTTT. The V and J genes are TRBV9 and TRBJ2-2, with D possibly matching TRBD2 (5 bases). From germline, CDR1 is SGDLS and CDR2 YYNGEE. V dropped 5 bases and J dropped 3 bases, with 14 bases sitting between them. This CDR3 contains 15 residues.

The chain has TRBV19 and TRBJ2-7; D may be TRBD2 (6 bases). Trimming cost V 3 bases and J 2 bases, with 14 bases left between them. Looked up from germline, CDR1 is LNHDA and CDR2 is SQIVND (reference sequence). The CDR3 has 15 amino acids. CDR3 protein: CASSISAGSPYEQYF. In nucleotides, the CDR3 is TGTGCCAGTAGTATCTCGGCCGGGAGCCCCTACGAGCAGTACTTC.

The chain uses TRBV7-6 and TRBJ1-1; TRBD1 matches at 10 bases. CDR3 size: 15 residues. Germline V CDR1 and CDR2: SGHVS, FNYEAQ. V trimming: 4 bases; J trimming: 5 bases; junction bases outside the gene matches: 7. As DNA, the CDR3 is TGTGCCAGCAGCTACCGGACAGGGGGGGAGACTGAAGCTTTCTTT. Translation gives CASSYRTGGETEAFF.

The chain couples TRBV11-3 to TRBJ2-1, with 14 nucleotides matching TRBD2. Germline CDR1 reads SGHNT; CDR2 reads YENEEA. V shed 5 bases, J shed 7 bases, and the junction held 4 bases outside the gene matches. This CDR3 has 15 residues. CDR3 protein: CASSRGTSGSNEQFF. In DNA, the CDR3 is TGTGCCAGCAGCCGCGGGACTAGCGGGAGTAATGAGCAGTTCTTC.

This chain uses TRBV21-1 with TRBJ2-2; the D call in the table, TRBD1, was not verified against the DNA. TRBV21-1 is a pseudogene segment. CDR3 size: 15 residues. The CDR3 loop is CASSGPPGGPGELFF. The CDR3 coding sequence is TGTGCCAGCAGCGGACCTCCAGGGGGCCCCGGGGAGCTGTTTTTT.

This chain joins TRBV18 and TRBJ2-5; 13 bases are shared with TRBD2. CDR1 and CDR2 (germline): KGHSH, LQKENI. This CDR3 spans 20 amino acids. V shed 0 bases and J 1 base; nucleotides not matched to a gene: 11. DNA for the CDR3: TGTGCCAGCTCACCACCGGGACTAGCGGGGTACATATTCGGCCAAGAGACCCAGTACTTC. It yields the protein CASSPPGLAGYIFGQETQYF. Variable domain in full (rest from reference TRBV18 and TRBJ2-5): NAGVMQNPRHLVRRRGQEARLRCSPMKGHSHVYWYRQLPEEGLKFMVYLQKENIIDESGMPKERFSAEFPKEGPSILRIQQVVRGDSAAYFCASSPPGLAGYIFGQETQYFGPGTRLLVL.

The V and J genes are TRBV6-6 and TRBJ2-7; TRBD1 aligns across 10 bases. The CDR3 has 13 residues. From germline, CDR1 is MNHNY and CDR2 SVGAGI (reference sequence). Trimming at V came to 10 bases and at J to 4 bases, leaving 7 bases not matched to a gene. The CDR3: CAIGTGEVYEQYF. The CDR3 DNA follows: TGTGCCATCGGGACAGGGGAGGTGTACGAGCAGTACTTC.

The V and J genes are TRBV30 and TRBJ1-4; TRBD1 agrees at 7 bases. CDR1 is GTSNPN and CDR2 is SVGIG in the germline V gene (reference sequence). V lost 3 bases and J lost 9; bases outside the gene matches: 13. The CDR3 loop spans 15 amino acids. CDR3 region: CAWRPPGTDGKKLFF. The DNA of the CDR3 is TGTGCCTGGAGACCTCCCGGGACAGACGGTAAAAAACTGTTTTTT.

The V and J genes are TRBV10-2 and TRBJ1-1; D call uncertain. The length of the CDR3 is 15 residues. V was pared by 3 bases and J by 0 bases, with 11 bases between. Germline V lookup: CDR1 WSHSY, CDR2 SAAADI. The CDR3 here is CASSDTRNMNTEAFF. The CDR3 DNA reads TGCGCCAGCAGTGATACGAGGAATATGAACACTGAAGCTTTCTTT.

This chain joins TRBV11-2 and TRBJ2-1; tentative D call: TRBD2 (6 bases). The germline V gene has CDR1 SGHAT and CDR2 FQNNGV. There are 13 residues in the CDR3. The V and J ends lost 1 base and 16 bases respectively, with 17 bases between them. The CDR3 coding sequence is TGTGCCAGCAGCTTAGGCGGGGCCCTCGGATGCTTCTTC. Translation: CASSLGGALGCFF. Full variable domain (outside the CDR3, taken from reference TRBV11-2 and TRBJ2-1): EAGVAQSPRYKIIEKRQSVAFWCNPISGHATLYWYQQILGQGPKLLIQFQNNGVVDDSQLPKDRFSAERLKGVDSTLKIQPAKLEDSAVYLCASSLGGALGCFFGPGTRLTVL.

This clone appeared once. The rearrangement links TRBV11-2 to TRBJ2-3; D not resolved. The CDR3 length is 13 residues. CDR1 and CDR2 from the germline V gene are SGHAT and FQNNGV. Trimming cost V 0 bases and J 7 bases, with 8 bases left between them. CDR3 nucleotides: TGTGCCAGCAGCTTAGACCTCGGTAATACGCAGTATTTT. Translation: CASSLDLGNTQYF.

The rearrangement links TRBV14 to TRBJ2-5; D is uncertain. The CDR3 is 12 residues long. In germline, CDR1 is SGHDN, CDR2 FVKESK. V lost 4 bases and J 2 bases, leaving 5 bases between the germline ends. The DNA of the CDR3 is TGTGCCAGCAGCCCTAAACAAGAGACCCAGTACTTC. Its protein product is CASSPKQETQYF.

The V and J genes are TRBV30 and TRBJ2-7, with 7 bases fitting TRBD1. The CDR3 is 11 amino acids. V shed 3 bases, J shed 6 bases, and the junction held 2 bases outside the gene matches. Per the germline V gene, CDR1 is GTSNPN and CDR2 is SVGIG (reference sequence). CDR3: CAWRTGAEQYF. In DNA form, the CDR3 reads TGTGCCTGGAGAACAGGGGCCGAGCAGTACTTC. The full variable domain, in which reference TRBV30 and TRBJ2-7 provide the parts outside the CDR3, is SQTIHQWPATLVQPVGSPLSLECTVEGTSNPNLYWYRQAAGRGLQLLFYSVGIGQISSEVPQNLSASRPQDRQFILSSKKLLLSDSGFYLCAWRTGAEQYFGPGTRLTVT.

This clone has only a few counts. The DNA for the CDR3 is TGTGCCAGCAGCAGCCGGGACAGCAATGAGCAGTTCTTC. It yields the protein CASSSRDSNEQFF. The chain recombines TRBV5-4 with TRBJ2-1; 7 nucleotides match TRBD1. CDR3 length: 13 residues. Germline V gene data show CDR1 as SGHNT and CDR2 as YYREEE (reference sequence). Losses at the gene ends were 4 bases for V and 6 bases for J; bases not matched to a gene: 4.

V gene TRBV21-1 combines with J gene TRBJ2-2; the DNA was not compared with TRBD1, the D call given in the table. TRBV21-1 corresponds to a pseudogene. This CDR3 is built from 15 residues. The DNA for the CDR3 is TGTGCCAGCAGCGTTGGGACAGGGGTCACCGGGGAGCTGTTTTTT. Protein product: CASSVGTGVTGELFF.

The chain employs TRBV27 and TRBJ1-1; no firm D call. This CDR3 region has 14 residues. V was pared by 3 bases and J by 1 base, with 9 bases between. The V gene's germline CDR1 is MNHEY and CDR2 SMNVEV (reference sequence). The chain's CDR3 is CASSFYGGNTEAFF. The CDR3 coding sequence is TGTGCCAGCAGTTTCTACGGTGGGAACACTGAAGCTTTCTTT.

The rearrangement uses TRBV18 and TRBJ1-1; D is possibly TRBD1 (5 bases). The germline V gene has CDR1 KGHSH and CDR2 LQKENI. V was shortened by 0 bases and J by 1 base, with 9 bases between the two germline ends. This CDR3 has 15 amino acids. The CDR3, as DNA: TGTGCCAGCTCACCACCGGGGCGAAAGAACACTGAAGCTTTCTTT. Residues: CASSPPGRKNTEAFF. The whole variable domain, remainder taken from reference TRBV18 and TRBJ1-1, is NAGVMQNPRHLVRRRGQEARLRCSPMKGHSHVYWYRQLPEEGLKFMVYLQKENIIDESGMPKERFSAEFPKEGPSILRIQQVVRGDSAAYFCASSPPGRKNTEAFFGQGTRLTVV.

The rearrangement uses TRBV27 and TRBJ1-2; D gene ambiguous. The V and J ends lost 0 bases and 0 bases respectively, with 8 bases between them. CDR1 is MNHEY, CDR2 SMNVEV, per germline (reference sequence). The CDR3 has 15 amino acids. CDR3 protein: CASSLSPGTNYGYTF. In DNA form, the CDR3 reads TGTGCCAGCAGTTTATCGCCCGGGACTAACTATGGCTACACCTTC.

The V call is TRBV10-3, the J call TRBJ1-5; unclear D gene. Germline V gene data show CDR1 as ENHRY and CDR2 as SYGVKD. The V end was cut by 8 bases, the J end by 7 bases, with 12 bases between. The length of the CDR3 is 12 residues. In nucleotides, the CDR3 is TGTGCCATCGGCAGCGGTCAACAGCCCCAGCATTTT. Residues: CAIGSGQQPQHF.

J is TRBJ2-5 and V is TRBV27; a weak D match, TRBD1 (5 bases). CDR1 and CDR2 (germline): MNHEY, SMNVEV (reference sequence). Trimming cost V 5 bases and J 5 bases, with 15 bases left between them. The CDR3 length is 14 residues. The CDR3 DNA reads as TGTGCCAGCAGTAAAGAAGGGGTGCGGGAGACCCAGTACTTC. Its protein is CASSKEGVRETQYF.

The rearrangement joins TRBV5-4 to TRBJ1-6, with TRBD1 identical over 7 bases. Germline CDR1 and CDR2: SGHNT and YYREEE (reference sequence). V trimming: 4 bases; J trimming: 7 bases; junction bases outside the gene matches: 8. CDR3 length equals 15 residues. For the CDR3, the DNA is TGTGCCAGCAGCCCCGCGGGACAGATCAATTCACCCCTCCACTTT. This translates into CASSPAGQINSPLHF.

This clone has just a few counts. J is TRBJ1-6 and V is TRBV7-6; possible D gene TRBD1, 5 bases. Germline V gives CDR1 SGHVS, CDR2 FNYEAQ. The V and J ends lost 3 bases and 3 bases respectively, with 12 bases between them. The CDR3 length is 16 residues. The CDR3 region has the DNA TGTGCCAGCAGCTTTAAACCGACAGACTATAATTCACCCCTCCACTTT. It yields the protein CASSFKPTDYNSPLHF.

This clone was seen repeatedly, ten times or more. CDR3 loop: CASSIFGTGTEAFF. CDR3 coding DNA: TGTGCCAGTAGTATTTTCGGGACAGGGACTGAAGCTTTCTTT. The gene calls are TRBV19 and TRBJ1-1, with TRBD1 identical over 9 bases. Germline values: CDR1 LNHDA, CDR2 SQIVND (reference sequence). The CDR3 runs to 14 residues. After removal of 3 bases from V and 5 bases from J, the junction contained 4 bases not matched to a gene.

V gene TRBV2 combines with J gene TRBJ2-2; D might be TRBD1 (7 bases). In germline, CDR1 is SNHLY, CDR2 FYNNEI. V lost 3 bases and J lost 4, with 12 bases in between. The CDR3 covers 15 residues. The CDR3 DNA reads TGTGCCAGCAGTGATCAGGGGGGAGGCACCGGGGAGCTGTTTTTT. Translated, it gives CASSDQGGGTGELFF.